This T cell receptor (beta chain) was documented in a study of blood T cells in healthy people across ages. Whole-study results and caveats: A strong correlation was seen between TCR beta diversity and naive T cell percentage.

Germline V lookup: CDR1 SGHRS, CDR2 YFSETQ. Trimming took off 0 bases at V and 2 bases at J, with 12 bases between the two ends. The length of the CDR3 is 16 residues. Each sample provided at least 6 micrograms of extracted total RNA. A second PCR, run for roughly 7 to 12 cycles, used a sample-barcoded 5' primer plus a J-beta primer mix. TCRdb reanalysed the 5' RACE reads using MiXCR and keeps one entry per CDR3 protein. Here the sample spans about 720,000 distinct CDR3 sequences, approximately 22% being singletons. Details on this clonotype: The antigen remains unidentified.

The chain uses TRBV5-1 and TRBJ1-5; maybe TRBD1 (5 bases). Sequenced: blood. This receptor was obtained from a man in his 70s in good health. The CDR3 nucleotides are TGCGCCAGCAGCTTGGGGGATAGGGGTGGCAATCAGCCCCAGCATTTT. Translation gives CASSLGDRGGNQPQHF. Based on the CDR3 plus reference TRBV5-1 and TRBJ1-5, the full variable domain is KAGVTQTPRYLIKTRGQQVTLSCSPISGHRSVSWYQQTPGQGLQFLFEYFSETQRNKGNFPGRFSGRQFSNSRSEMNVSTLELGDSALYLCASSLGDRGGNQPQHFGDGTRLSIL.